This TCR beta chain was captured in a study of blood T cell repertoires in COVID-19. Patients in Seattle were enrolled during active infection, then followed longitudinally. TCRdb keeps only in-frame clones here, not all; method: immunoSEQ multiplex PCR. This sample carries under 300,000 clones, about 90% of them seen once, and the ten largest clones take approximately 12%. Sequencing was done on a sample of peripheral blood. The receptor's source is a woman in her twenties or thirties with COVID-19, enrolled during active disease.

Here the CDR3 reads CASSFPRLNQPQHF. CDR3 nucleotide sequence: TGTGCCAGCAGTTTTCCCAGGTTAAATCAGCCCCAGCATTTT. The genes are TRBV28 and TRBJ1-5; unclear D gene. The CDR3 is made up of 14 amino acids. Germline CDR1 MDHEN, CDR2 SYDVKM. The ends were cut back, 3 bases at V and 4 bases at J, with 10 bases in the middle.